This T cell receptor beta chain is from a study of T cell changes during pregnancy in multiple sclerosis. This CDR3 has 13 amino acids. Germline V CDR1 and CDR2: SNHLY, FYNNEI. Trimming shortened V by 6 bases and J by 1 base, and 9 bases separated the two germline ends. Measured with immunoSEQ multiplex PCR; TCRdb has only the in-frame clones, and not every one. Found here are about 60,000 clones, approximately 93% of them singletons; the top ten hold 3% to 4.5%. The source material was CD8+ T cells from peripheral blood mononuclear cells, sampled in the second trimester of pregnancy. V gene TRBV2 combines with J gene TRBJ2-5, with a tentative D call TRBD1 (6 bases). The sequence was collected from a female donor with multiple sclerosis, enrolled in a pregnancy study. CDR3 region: CASSGTSQETQYF. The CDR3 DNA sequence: TGTGCCAGCAGCGGGACATCCCAAGAGACCCAGTACTTC.